The source of this T cell receptor beta chain is a study of blood T cells in healthy people across ages. Turning to the study itself: Capture by template switching was about one barcoded beta molecule per two T cells.

This clonotype occurred many times. The V gene's germline CDR1 is MGHRA and CDR2 YSYEKL. The J segment lost 3 bases and the V segment lost 7 bases, leaving 11 bases of the junction unmatched. The CDR3 runs 16 residues. It was with a sample-barcoded 5' primer and a J-beta primer mix that a second PCR of roughly 7 to 12 cycles was run. TCRdb used MiXCR to reprocess the 5' RACE reads, holding one entry per CDR3 protein. The sample includes approximately 900,000 distinct CDR3 sequences, about 28% of them seen just once. These data were also reused for a study on T cells of mothers and their children.

The clonotype was recovered from a woman aged 40 to 50 in good health. The chain recombines TRBV4-1 with TRBJ2-3; 9 bases align to TRBD2. The specimen sequenced was blood. The DNA of the CDR3 is TGCGCCAGCACCTCGAGGACTAGCGTTGGGACAGATACGCAGTATTTT. It codes for CASTSRTSVGTDTQYF.